This T cell receptor beta chain was retrieved from a study of molecular identifiers for immune sequencing clone quantification. The V gene's germline CDR1 is SGHVS and CDR2 FNYEAQ. This CDR3 spans 15 amino acids. Losses at the gene ends were 2 bases for V and 5 bases for J; bases not matched to a gene: 7. TCRdb reprocessed the PCR reads via MiXCR and lists one record per CDR3 protein. The profile covers around 460,000 distinct CDR3 sequences, with roughly a fifth appearing a single time and approximately 0.8% taken by the ten largest. The sequenced sample was naive CD8+ T cells from blood, with Jurkat cell RNA spiked in. The subset was: FACS-sorted CD8+CD4-CCR7+CD45RA+ naive T cells. The clonotype originates from a human donor in good health. Some libraries in this study had Jurkat cell RNA spiked in. The rearrangement links TRBV7-6 to TRBJ2-5; 8 positions match TRBD2. CDR3 sequence reads: CASSLFQAGVETQYF. In DNA, the CDR3 is TGTGCCAGCAGCTTATTCCAAGCGGGGGTTGAGACCCAGTACTTC. Filled out from reference TRBV7-6 and TRBJ2-5, the complete variable domain reads GAGVSQSPRYKVTKRGQDVALRCDPISGHVSLYWYRQALGQGPEFLTYFNYEAQQDKSGLPNDRFSAERPEGSISTLTIQRTEQRDSAMYRCASSLFQAGVETQYFGPGTRLLVL.